This T cell receptor (beta chain) was found in a study of T cell responses to AZD1222 COVID-19 vaccine. Turning to the study itself: Pooling covered second doses at about 4 or about 12 weeks.

Details on this clone: Its antigen is not known.

CDR3 length equals 13 residues. V trimming: 10 bases; J trimming: 3 bases; junction bases outside the gene matches: 8. Germline lookup yields CDR1 MNHEY and CDR2 SVGAGI. General study results and limits: Donors were largely white British and mainly female; clonal diversity was possibly underestimated. The study sampled repertoires only after the peak T cell response. Along spike, vaccine-associated CD4 TCRs were found throughout, with dominance at 160-218 and 743-854.

Produced via immunoSEQ multiplex PCR; TCRdb's table is partial and in-frame only. Of around 100,000 clones listed, roughly 91% are singletons. The material was peripheral blood, obtained on day 0 of AZD1222 vaccination. The chain carries TRBV6-5 and TRBJ2-5, with 7 nucleotides matching TRBD2. This TCR came from an adult in good health. This CDR3 reads CATRDGRKETQYF. For the CDR3, the DNA is TGTGCCACCCGGGACGGGAGGAAAGAGACCCAGTACTTC.